These T cell receptor beta chains were read from a single sample in a study of T-cell memory formation after mild COVID-19. TCRdb re-analysed the 5' RACE reads in MiXCR, keeping a single row per CDR3 protein. The table has about 470,000 distinct CDR3 sequences, roughly 25% seen once. Sequencing used PBMCs or a T cell subset sorted from them (not recorded which). These TCRs come from an adult woman who had mild COVID-19 (a few samples of this study predate the infection). Cell type and time point are not known. The CDR3 runs from the conserved cysteine through the conserved F or W. A D gene is named only where the DNA matches it firmly. Rows may omit the clone size; those that give it use once, few, many or a size class.

V gene	D gene	J gene	clone size	CDR3 DNA	CDR3 protein
TRBV12-3/TRBV12-4	.	TRBJ1-2	.	TGTGCCAGCAGTCTCCAGCTCACCGGGCCCAATTCGAACTATGGCTACACCTTC	CASSLQLTGPNSNYGYTF
TRBV5-5	TRBD2	TRBJ2-1	few	TGTGCCAGCAGCTCCGCCAGACTAGCCTCCAATGAGCAGTTCTTC	CASSSARLASNEQFF
TRBV12-3/TRBV12-4	TRBD2	TRBJ2-7	few	TGTGCCAGCCGGCGGGGGTCCACCTACGAGCAGTACTTC	CASRRGSTYEQYF
TRBV11-2	.	TRBJ1-1	.	TGTGCCAGCAGCTTAGATTGGGGTGGAAACACTGAAGCTTTCTTT	CASSLDWGGNTEAFF
TRBV28	TRBD1	TRBJ2-7	.	TGTGCCAGCAGTTTATCACCGGACAGGGTAGACGTACCGCTATTCTACGAGCAGTACTTC	CASSLSPDRVDVPLFYEQYF
TRBV6-5	TRBD1	TRBJ1-1	.	TGTGCCAGCAGTTACGCAGGGACAGGGACTGAAGCTTTCTTT	CASSYAGTGTEAFF
TRBV28	.	TRBJ1-1	.	TGTGCCAGCAGTTGGTCCGTGAACACTGAAGCTTTCTTT	CASSWSVNTEAFF
TRBV12-3/TRBV12-4	.	TRBJ1-2	few	TGTGCCAGCACCCTAATCGGGGTAGAGTATGGCTACACCTTC	CASTLIGVEYGYTF
TRBV6-5	.	TRBJ1-4	.	TGTGCCAGCAGCCGAGGCGTGGAGGGTAATGAAAAACTGTTTTTT	CASSRGVEGNEKLFF
TRBV6-2/TRBV6-3	.	TRBJ2-1	few	TGTGCCAGCAGTTGGGGGGCCAATGAGCAGTTCTTC	CASSWGANEQFF
TRBV5-1	.	TRBJ1-2	few	TGCGCCAGCAGCTCTAGACTGTCCCCCGGCGGCTACACCTTC	CASSSRLSPGGYTF
TRBV20-1	TRBD2	TRBJ2-3	.	TGCAGTGCTAGATTGGGTAGCGGGGGGGTTACAGATACGCAGTATTTT	CSARLGSGGVTDTQYF
TRBV2	.	TRBJ1-5	few	TGTGCCAGCACCGATTCCAGGACAAGTAAGCCCCAGCATTTT	CASTDSRTSKPQHF
TRBV9	.	TRBJ2-7	few	TGTGCCAGCAGCGTAGGTCCCCCAGGGGCCCCTCAAGACGAGCAGTACTTC	CASSVGPPGAPQDEQYF
TRBV6-2/TRBV6-3	.	TRBJ1-4	many	TGTGCCAGCAGGGACCCAGGCGCCGAAAAACTGTTTTTT	CASRDPGAEKLFF
TRBV14	.	TRBJ2-5	.	TGTGCCAGCAGCCAATGGGGAATTAGTGAGACCCAGTACTTC	CASSQWGISETQYF
TRBV5-1	TRBD1	TRBJ1-2	.	TGCGCCAGCAGCGTAACAGGGGGCGCTGAGGACTATGGCTACACCTTC	CASSVTGGAEDYGYTF
TRBV9	.	TRBJ1-5	.	TGTGCCAGCAGCCCCGGAGGGGGTGAACAGCCCCAGCATTTT	CASSPGGGEQPQHF
TRBV9	.	TRBJ1-1	.	TGTGCCAGCAGCGTAGAGCCCAGGGGTACTGAAGCTTTCTTT	CASSVEPRGTEAFF
TRBV5-4	TRBD1	TRBJ2-1	.	TGTGCCAGCAGCCAAGACAGGGCGACCTACAATGAGCAGTTCTTC	CASSQDRATYNEQFF
TRBV6-5	TRBD2	TRBJ2-2	few	TGTGCCAGCAGTTCCACTAGCGGGAGGACCGCCGGGGAGCTGTTTTTT	CASSSTSGRTAGELFF
TRBV11-2	.	TRBJ2-5	.	TGTGCCAGCAGCTTTCACGAGACCCAGTACTTC	CASSFHETQYF
TRBV3-1	TRBD1	TRBJ2-2	.	TGTGCCAGCAGAAGAACAGGGGTGTCGAACACCGGGGAGCTGTTTTTT	CASRRTGVSNTGELFF
TRBV7-6	.	TRBJ1-1	.	TGTGCCAGCAGCTTACGGGACCCTGACACTGAAGCTTTCTTT	CASSLRDPDTEAFF